These T cell receptor beta chains were read from a single sample in a study of response to subunit inactivated influenza vaccine. TCRdb fed the RT-PCR reads into MiXCR, producing one record per CDR3 protein. The data contain fewer than 700,000 distinct CDR3 sequences, under 15% of them singletons. The sample here was PBMCs from blood, taken roughly 45 days after vaccination. The receptors originated from a man in his fifties who received an inactivated influenza vaccine. Each CDR3 is given with its conserved first and last residue. Each record gives: clone size, J gene, D gene, V gene, CDR3 protein, CDR3 DNA. D genes are given only for firm matches. Clone sizes are given selectively: once, few, many, or a class where the clone is expanded.

clone_size: few
j_call: TRBJ2-7
d_call: TRBD2
v_call: TRBV12-3/TRBV12-4
cdr3_aa: CASSGQLAGTYEQYF
cdr3_nt: TGTGCCAGCAGTGGGCAACTAGCGGGAACCTACGAGCAGTACTTC

clone_size: few
j_call: TRBJ2-3
d_call: .
v_call: TRBV5-4
cdr3_aa: CASSLAPSGTSTDTQYF
cdr3_nt: TGTGCCAGCAGCTTGGCCCCATCGGGAACTAGCACAGATACGCAGTATTTT

clone_size: few
j_call: TRBJ1-2
d_call: .
v_call: TRBV4-3
cdr3_aa: CASSQGGDYGYTF
cdr3_nt: TGCGCCAGCAGCCAAGGGGGGGACTATGGCTACACCTTC

clone_size: many
j_call: TRBJ1-5
d_call: .
v_call: TRBV27
cdr3_aa: CASSWGSNQPQHF
cdr3_nt: TGTGCCAGCAGTTGGGGTAGCAATCAGCCCCAGCATTTT

clone_size: few
j_call: TRBJ1-1
d_call: .
v_call: TRBV7-9
cdr3_aa: CASSYESRNTEAFF
cdr3_nt: TGTGCCAGCAGCTACGAGAGTAGGAACACTGAAGCTTTCTTT

clone_size: few
j_call: TRBJ2-5
d_call: .
v_call: TRBV10-3
cdr3_aa: CAISEARLGETQYF
cdr3_nt: TGTGCCATCAGTGAGGCCCGTCTGGGGGAGACCCAGTACTTC

clone_size: .
j_call: TRBJ2-5
d_call: .
v_call: TRBV14
cdr3_aa: CASSQAPIQETQYF
cdr3_nt: TGTGCCAGCAGCCAAGCCCCAATACAAGAGACCCAGTACTTC

clone_size: few
j_call: TRBJ1-1
d_call: .
v_call: TRBV7-2
cdr3_aa: CASSLARGNAEAFF
cdr3_nt: TGTGCCAGCAGCTTAGCTCGAGGGAACGCTGAAGCTTTCTTT

clone_size: .
j_call: TRBJ2-7
d_call: .
v_call: TRBV5-1
cdr3_aa: CASSLAGDPQDF
cdr3_nt: TGCGCCAGCAGCTTGGCAGGGGACCCACAAGACTTC

clone_size: many
j_call: TRBJ1-2
d_call: TRBD1
v_call: TRBV20-1
cdr3_aa: CSAVVTGRPGYTF
cdr3_nt: TGCAGTGCTGTTGTGACAGGGAGGCCTGGCTACACCTTC

clone_size: .
j_call: TRBJ2-5
d_call: TRBD1
v_call: TRBV20-1
cdr3_aa: CSARGQGKETQYF
cdr3_nt: TGCAGTGCTAGGGGACAGGGCAAAGAGACCCAGTACTTC

clone_size: .
j_call: TRBJ2-7
d_call: .
v_call: TRBV9
cdr3_aa: CASSASAGEQYF
cdr3_nt: TGTGCCAGCAGCGCTTCGGCCGGAGAGCAGTACTTC

clone_size: few
j_call: TRBJ2-5
d_call: TRBD2
v_call: TRBV3-1
cdr3_aa: CASSQASGAQETQYF
cdr3_nt: TGTGCCAGCAGCCAAGCTAGCGGGGCCCAAGAGACCCAGTACTTC

clone_size: few
j_call: TRBJ2-1
d_call: TRBD2
v_call: TRBV4-2
cdr3_aa: CASSPQGTSFHNEQFF
cdr3_nt: TGTGCCAGCAGCCCTCAAGGGACTAGCTTTCACAATGAGCAGTTCTTC

clone_size: .
j_call: TRBJ2-5
d_call: .
v_call: TRBV27
cdr3_aa: CASSSSPLGTQYF
cdr3_nt: TGTGCCAGCAGTTCGTCCCCATTGGGGACCCAGTACTTC

clone_size: few
j_call: TRBJ2-3
d_call: .
v_call: TRBV20-1
cdr3_aa: CSGREGTFFTDTQYF
cdr3_nt: TGCAGTGGTAGAGAGGGGACATTCTTCACAGATACGCAGTATTTT

clone_size: .
j_call: TRBJ2-6
d_call: TRBD1
v_call: TRBV4-2
cdr3_aa: CASSLQQGTGANVLTF
cdr3_nt: TGTGCCAGCAGCCTTCAACAGGGGACTGGGGCCAACGTCCTGACTTTC

clone_size: .
j_call: TRBJ2-3
d_call: TRBD1
v_call: TRBV11-3
cdr3_aa: CASSFTGASGDTQYF
cdr3_nt: TGTGCCAGCAGCTTTACAGGGGCTTCAGGGGATACGCAGTATTTT

clone_size: .
j_call: TRBJ2-1
d_call: .
v_call: TRBV5-5
cdr3_aa: CASSLVYVRGSSYNEQFF
cdr3_nt: TGTGCCAGCAGCTTGGTTTACGTGAGGGGTTCGTCCTACAATGAGCAGTTCTTC

clone_size: few
j_call: TRBJ1-2
d_call: .
v_call: TRBV20-1
cdr3_aa: CSATDGPYGYTF
cdr3_nt: TGCAGTGCTACGGACGGTCCCTATGGCTACACCTTC

clone_size: .
j_call: TRBJ2-1
d_call: .
v_call: TRBV11-1
cdr3_aa: CASSFTLAGSPLYNEQFF
cdr3_nt: TGTGCCAGCAGCTTTACCCTTGCCGGGAGTCCCCTCTACAATGAGCAGTTCTTC

clone_size: .
j_call: TRBJ2-3
d_call: TRBD2
v_call: TRBV20-1
cdr3_aa: CSASPSGSVGDTQYF
cdr3_nt: TGCAGTGCTAGTCCTAGCGGGAGTGTAGGGGATACGCAGTATTTT

clone_size: few
j_call: TRBJ2-1
d_call: .
v_call: TRBV7-9
cdr3_aa: CASSLVGSGNEQFF
cdr3_nt: TGTGCCAGCAGCTTAGTCGGGAGTGGGAATGAGCAGTTCTTC

clone_size: few
j_call: TRBJ2-3
d_call: .
v_call: TRBV7-9
cdr3_aa: CASSLSTGDADTQYF
cdr3_nt: TGTGCCAGCAGCTTAAGTACAGGCGACGCAGATACGCAGTATTTT

clone_size: .
j_call: TRBJ2-5
d_call: .
v_call: TRBV9
cdr3_aa: CASSGTGRALETQYF
cdr3_nt: TGTGCCAGCAGCGGGACAGGGAGGGCGTTGGAGACCCAGTACTTC

clone_size: .
j_call: TRBJ2-3
d_call: .
v_call: TRBV11-3
cdr3_aa: CASSLGNEDTQYF
cdr3_nt: TGTGCCAGCAGCTTGGGGAATGAGGATACGCAGTATTTT

clone_size: .
j_call: TRBJ1-1
d_call: .
v_call: TRBV7-2
cdr3_aa: CASSPARTTEAFF
cdr3_nt: TGTGCCAGCAGCCCCGCGCGGACCACTGAAGCTTTCTTT

clone_size: many
j_call: TRBJ2-7
d_call: .
v_call: TRBV12-3/TRBV12-4
cdr3_aa: CASSQEMGRLYF
cdr3_nt: TGTGCCAGCAGTCAGGAAATGGGCAGGCTCTACTTC

clone_size: few
j_call: TRBJ2-1
d_call: TRBD2
v_call: TRBV12-3/TRBV12-4
cdr3_aa: CASSLTSGRAREQFF
cdr3_nt: TGTGCCAGCAGTCTGACTAGCGGGAGGGCCCGTGAGCAGTTCTTC

clone_size: many
j_call: TRBJ1-5
d_call: .
v_call: TRBV5-1
cdr3_aa: CASSADGNWAQPQHF
cdr3_nt: TGCGCCAGCAGCGCGGACGGGAATTGGGCTCAGCCCCAGCATTTT

clone_size: many
j_call: TRBJ1-6
d_call: .
v_call: TRBV12-3/TRBV12-4
cdr3_aa: CASSLVADSPLHF
cdr3_nt: TGTGCCAGCAGTTTAGTTGCGGATTCACCCCTCCACTTT

clone_size: .
j_call: TRBJ2-5
d_call: .
v_call: TRBV4-1
cdr3_aa: CARRVGGRETQYF
cdr3_nt: TGCGCCCGAAGAGTCGGGGGTCGGGAGACCCAGTACTTC

clone_size: .
j_call: TRBJ2-1
d_call: TRBD1
v_call: TRBV7-2
cdr3_aa: CASSPGQGASYNEQFF
cdr3_nt: TGTGCCAGCAGCCCGGGACAGGGGGCCTCCTACAATGAGCAGTTCTTC

clone_size: many
j_call: TRBJ2-5
d_call: .
v_call: TRBV11-2
cdr3_aa: CASSLVGGVQETQYF
cdr3_nt: TGTGCCAGCAGCTTAGTAGGGGGGGTCCAAGAGACCCAGTACTTC

clone_size: few
j_call: TRBJ1-5
d_call: .
v_call: TRBV29-1
cdr3_aa: CSVSGGFGQPQHF
cdr3_nt: TGCAGCGTTAGTGGGGGCTTCGGCCAGCCCCAGCATTTT

clone_size: few
j_call: TRBJ2-7
d_call: .
v_call: TRBV6-1
cdr3_aa: CASSLSPGRAYEQYF
cdr3_nt: TGTGCCAGCAGCCTTTCTCCGGGCAGGGCCTACGAGCAGTACTTC

clone_size: .
j_call: TRBJ2-5
d_call: .
v_call: TRBV7-8
cdr3_aa: CASSLSEIPGTQYF
cdr3_nt: TGTGCCAGCAGCTTATCAGAAATCCCGGGGACCCAGTACTTC

clone_size: few
j_call: TRBJ2-2
d_call: .
v_call: TRBV11-2
cdr3_aa: CASSLMSGAAGELFF
cdr3_nt: TGTGCCAGCAGCTTAATGTCCGGGGCTGCCGGGGAGCTGTTTTTT

clone_size: once
j_call: TRBJ2-7
d_call: TRBD1
v_call: TRBV18
cdr3_aa: CASSLNPGGASYEQYF
cdr3_nt: TGTGCCAGCTCACTCAACCCAGGGGGCGCTTCCTACGAGCAGTACTTC

clone_size: many
j_call: TRBJ1-5
d_call: TRBD1
v_call: TRBV20-1
cdr3_aa: CSARGTGGDQPQHF
cdr3_nt: TGCAGTGCTAGAGGGACAGGGGGCGATCAGCCCCAGCATTTT

clone_size: few
j_call: TRBJ2-1
d_call: TRBD1
v_call: TRBV9
cdr3_aa: CASSNRDRGNEQFF
cdr3_nt: TGTGCCAGCAGCAACCGGGACAGGGGCAATGAGCAGTTCTTC

clone_size: few
j_call: TRBJ1-4
d_call: .
v_call: TRBV12-3/TRBV12-4
cdr3_aa: CASRRGATNEKLFF
cdr3_nt: TGTGCCAGCAGAAGGGGGGCAACTAATGAAAAACTGTTTTTT

clone_size: many
j_call: TRBJ2-7
d_call: TRBD1
v_call: TRBV5-1
cdr3_aa: CASSLAFGTGVNEQYF
cdr3_nt: TGCGCCAGCAGCTTGGCCTTCGGGACAGGGGTCAACGAGCAGTACTTC

clone_size: .
j_call: TRBJ2-1
d_call: .
v_call: TRBV4-1
cdr3_aa: CASSLSHAPGDEQFF
cdr3_nt: TGCGCCAGCAGCCTCAGCCACGCGCCCGGCGATGAGCAGTTCTTC

clone_size: few
j_call: TRBJ2-7
d_call: TRBD1
v_call: TRBV2
cdr3_aa: CASSSGQGLYEQYF
cdr3_nt: TGTGCCAGCAGTTCGGGACAGGGCCTATACGAGCAGTACTTC

clone_size: .
j_call: TRBJ2-7
d_call: TRBD2
v_call: TRBV20-1
cdr3_aa: CRSGTSGRGPYEQYF
cdr3_nt: TGCAGATCCGGGACTAGCGGGAGAGGGCCCTACGAGCAGTACTTC

clone_size: .
j_call: TRBJ1-1
d_call: TRBD1
v_call: TRBV10-2
cdr3_aa: CASSARDRDTEAFF
cdr3_nt: TGCGCCAGCAGTGCCAGGGACAGGGACACTGAAGCTTTCTTT

clone_size: .
j_call: TRBJ1-3
d_call: .
v_call: TRBV10-3
cdr3_aa: CAISVEGNTIYF
cdr3_nt: TGTGCCATCAGTGTTGAGGGAAACACCATATATTTT

clone_size: .
j_call: TRBJ2-1
d_call: TRBD2
v_call: TRBV20-1
cdr3_aa: CSARGGLAGSLYNEQFF
cdr3_nt: TGCAGTGCTAGAGGTGGACTAGCGGGATCCCTGTACAATGAGCAGTTCTTC

clone_size: .
j_call: TRBJ2-3
d_call: TRBD2
v_call: TRBV20-1
cdr3_aa: CSASPGGRTDTQYF
cdr3_nt: TGCAGTGCTAGCCCGGGGGGGCGGACAGATACGCAGTATTTT

clone_size: .
j_call: TRBJ2-3
d_call: .
v_call: TRBV28
cdr3_aa: CASGVENSYTDTQYF
cdr3_nt: TGTGCCAGTGGAGTAGAGAACTCTTACACAGATACGCAGTATTTT

clone_size: .
j_call: TRBJ1-5
d_call: .
v_call: TRBV7-8
cdr3_aa: CASSFAQGTQPQHF
cdr3_nt: TGTGCCAGCAGCTTCGCACAGGGAACTCAGCCCCAGCATTTT

clone_size: .
j_call: TRBJ1-4
d_call: TRBD1
v_call: TRBV20-1
cdr3_aa: CSARNTGATWEKLFF
cdr3_nt: TGCAGTGCTAGAAACACAGGGGCCACTTGGGAAAAACTGTTTTTT